This T cell receptor (beta chain) was identified in a study of human T cells and chemical hapten exposure. Study details: Variability of per-sample TCR yields stemmed mainly from small differences in pooled library volume.

Study outcomes and limitations: DPC sensitization did not alter TCRs above 1 in 1000 frequency.

As regards this clonotype: The antigen remains unidentified.

TCRdb independently ran MiXCR on the RACE reads; one entry per CDR3 protein. This table has over 80,000 distinct CDR3 sequences, 11% appearing once. Specified time point: patch test 3, about 24 weeks after DPC sensitization. Specified treatment: therapeutic diphenylcyclopropenone sensitization with weekly scalp DPC. The origin of this receptor is a young woman with alopecia areata. Some clones in this sample may be carry-over from other donors' samples. Sequencing was performed on whole blood, taken in connection with sensitization to the hapten diphenylcyclopropenone (DPC).

CDR3 loop: CASSLSHRVAQYF. In DNA, the CDR3 is TGTGCCAGCAGTTTGTCCCATCGGGTTGCTCAGTACTTC. The rearrangement uses TRBV6-2 or TRBV6-3 and TRBJ2-4; D call uncertain. Germline V gene data show CDR1 as MNHEY and CDR2 as SVGEGT. There are 13 residues in the CDR3. The V gene lost 4 bases and the J gene lost 12 bases, with 16 bases spanning the gap.